The next 25 T cell receptor beta chains were all read from a single sample in a study of Ad26.COV2.S vaccination and SARS-CoV-2 variants. Treatment given: roughly 20 received Ad26.COV2.S at low or high dose, single or two shots; 5 received placebo; per-sample allocation not given. It was on day 63 after the first vaccine or placebo injection that samples were taken. Using immunoSEQ multiplex PCR, the repertoire was profiled, and TCRdb retains in-frame clones only, with some absent. The table has some 390,000 clones, roughly nine tenths seen once. The source material was peripheral blood, sampled in a trial of Ad26.COV2.S vaccine versus placebo. The receptor set was obtained from a person between 18 and 65 years old who received the Ad26.COV2.S COVID-19 vaccine or a placebo.

The chain couples TRBV6-2 or TRBV6-3 to TRBJ2-1, with 11 bases identical to TRBD2. The CDR3 length is 17 residues. Germline loops: CDR1 MNHEY, CDR2 SVGEGT. After removal of 2 bases from V and 6 bases from J, the junction contained 9 bases not matched to a gene. This CDR3 is CASSYIRTSGRSNEQFF. In DNA form, the CDR3 reads TGTGCCAGCAGTTACATTAGGACTAGCGGGCGATCCAATGAGCAGTTCTTC.

The chain uses TRBV27 and TRBJ1-1; D gene ambiguous. The CDR3 runs to 14 residues. V was clipped by 3 bases and J by 7 bases, with 15 bases between them. Looked up from germline, CDR1 is MNHEY and CDR2 is SMNVEV (reference sequence). The chain's CDR3 is CASSFSVLVGEAFF. The CDR3 region has the DNA TGTGCCAGCAGTTTCTCGGTTTTGGTCGGTGAAGCTTTCTTT.

The chain employs TRBV7-2 and TRBJ1-2; TRBD1 aligns across 9 bases. Germline values: CDR1 SGHTA, CDR2 FQGNSA. The CDR3 consists of 14 residues. Trimming took 2 bases from V and 8 from J; bases not matched to a gene: 6. The CDR3 reads CASSLKQGAVGYTF. The CDR3 bases are TGTGCCAGCAGCTTAAAACAGGGGGCAGTCGGCTACACCTTC. The full variable domain, completed using reference TRBV7-2 and TRBJ1-2, is GAGVSQSPSNKVTEKGKDVELRCDPISGHTALYWYRQSLGQGLEFLIYFQGNSAPDKSGLPSDRFSAERTGGSVSTLTIQRTQQEDSAVYLCASSLKQGAVGYTFGSGTRLTVV.

The V and J genes are TRBV4-3 and TRBJ1-2, with D unresolved. V lost 1 base to trimming and J lost 6 bases, with 6 bases between them. The CDR3 has 12 residues. Germline values: CDR1 LGHNA, CDR2 YSLEER. The DNA for the CDR3 is TGCGCCAGCAGCCAAGGTCGGCATGGCTACACCTTC. Translation: CASSQGRHGYTF.

For this clone: Other DNA sequences from this sample encode an identical CDR3 as well. The chain recombines TRBV4-3 with TRBJ1-3; D is ambiguous. The CDR3 runs to 15 residues. Trimming pared 3 bases from V and 0 bases from J, leaving 9 bases between. Germline CDR1 is LGHNA and CDR2 is YSLEER. The CDR3 region is CASSQAYSSGNTIYF. DNA for the CDR3: TGCGCCAGCAGCCAGGCATACAGCTCTGGAAACACCATATATTTT.

The CDR3 here is CASRPGTGKVGELFF. In nucleotides, the CDR3 is TGTGCCAGCAGACCAGGGACAGGGAAGGTCGGGGAGCTGTTTTTT. V is TRBV6-6 and J is TRBJ2-2, with 9 nucleotides matching TRBD1. The CDR3 is 15 residues long. V was pared by 6 bases and J by 7 bases, with 9 bases of the junction left unmatched. Per the germline V gene, CDR1 is MNHNY and CDR2 is SVGAGI (reference sequence).

V usage is TRBV18 and J usage is TRBJ1-1; TRBD1 aligns across 9 bases. This CDR3 has 16 amino acids. The ends lost 6 bases at V and 6 bases at J; junction bases unmatched: 14. Germline assignment: CDR1 KGHSH and CDR2 LQKENI. Here the CDR3 DNA reads TGTGCCAGCTCTGCCCTGTTGGGACAGGGCCGACCTGAAGCTTTCTTT. Translated: CASSALLGQGRPEAFF.

V and J are TRBV9 and TRBJ2-3; 11 nucleotides match TRBD2. The CDR3 is made up of 18 amino acids. CDR1 is SGDLS and CDR2 is YYNGEE in the germline V gene. The J segment lost 11 bases and the V segment lost 0 bases, leaving 17 bases of the junction unmatched. Written as DNA, the CDR3 is TGTGCCAGCAGCGTAGCCCCGGACGGGACTAGCGGAACCTTAAGGCAGTATTTT. This encodes CASSVAPDGTSGTLRQYF. Variable domain in full (rest from reference TRBV9 and TRBJ2-3): DSGVTQTPKHLITATGQRVTLRCSPRSGDLSVYWYQQSLDQGLQFLIQYYNGEERAKGNILERFSAQQFPDLHSELNLSSLELGDSALYFCASSVAPDGTSGTLRQYFGPGTRLTVL.

This clone was seen just once. This sequence joins TRBV18 and TRBJ1-1; D ambiguous. CDR3 length: 13 residues. Germline CDR1 KGHSH, CDR2 LQKENI. V lost 8 bases, J lost 1 base, and 11 bases lay in between. CDR3 nucleotides: TGTGCCAGCCGGAGGGCAGAGAACACTGAAGCTTTCTTT. Translation: CASRRAENTEAFF.

The V gene is TRBV3-1 (or the pseudogene TRBV3-2), the J gene TRBJ2-5; D unresolved. Trimming stripped 0 bases from V and 0 bases from J, with 2 bases between. In germline, CDR1 is LGHDT, CDR2 YNNKEL (reference sequence). The CDR3 loop spans 13 amino acids. This chain's CDR3 is CASSQDYQETQYF. The CDR3 bases are TGTGCCAGCAGCCAAGATTACCAAGAGACCCAGTACTTC.

This clone was detected a few times. The CDR3, as DNA: TGTGCCAGCAGTGACCGGGTAAAAAACATTCAGTACTTC. Translating gives CASSDRVKNIQYF. The chain is built from TRBV25-1 and TRBJ2-4; D is ambiguous. The CDR3 covers 13 residues. Trimming cost V 3 bases and J 4 bases, with 7 bases left between them. Germline-derived CDR1 and CDR2 are MGHDK and SYGVNS.

The CDR3 DNA follows: TGTGCCAGCAGCTTAGGAGGGAGTGGGGCACAAGAGACCCAGTACTTC. Translation: CASSLGGSGAQETQYF. The chain couples TRBV7-7 to TRBJ2-5; D possibly uses TRBD1 or TRBD2 (5 bases each). Germline V gives CDR1 SSHAT, CDR2 FNYEAQ (reference sequence). Between the trimmed V and J ends, which lost 1 base and 2 bases, there was a span of 14 bases. This CDR3 region has 16 residues.

The J gene is TRBJ2-6, the V gene TRBV6-6; 9 bases are a match to TRBD1. Looked up from germline, CDR1 is MNHNY and CDR2 is SVGAGI (reference sequence). Trimming removed 5 bases from V and 0 bases from J; junction bases left unmatched: 8. This CDR3 has 18 amino acids. The chain's CDR3 is CASSRRTGANSGANVLTF. For the CDR3, the DNA is TGTGCCAGCAGTCGAAGGACAGGGGCCAACTCTGGGGCCAACGTCCTGACTTTC.

The chain links TRBV6-5 to TRBJ2-1; D possibly corresponds to TRBD1 (6 bases). V dropped 7 bases and J dropped 6 bases, with 19 bases sitting between them. The CDR3 has 15 residues. Germline V CDR1 and CDR2: MNHEY, SVGAGI. The CDR3 sequence: CASIQPGLGGNEQFF. As DNA, the CDR3 is TGTGCCAGCATCCAACCGGGTCTAGGGGGCAATGAGCAGTTCTTC.

The chain recombines TRBV7-2 with TRBJ1-1; D not resolved. The CDR3 contains 15 residues. The V gene lost 7 bases and the J gene lost 6 bases, with 21 bases spanning the gap. Per the germline V gene, CDR1 is SGHTA and CDR2 is FQGNSA. The CDR3 is CASIPPWGGMAEAFF. The CDR3 DNA reads TGTGCCAGCATACCTCCCTGGGGAGGGATGGCTGAAGCTTTCTTT.

Notes on this clone: The sample holds other DNA sequences that translate to the same CDR3. The rearrangement joins TRBV3-1 (or the pseudogene TRBV3-2) to TRBJ2-7; D gene ambiguous. V was shortened by 1 base and J by 2 bases, with 9 bases between the two germline ends. The CDR3 contains 14 residues. Germline lookup yields CDR1 LGHDT and CDR2 YNNKEL (reference sequence). In DNA, the CDR3 is TGTGCCAGCAGCCAAGTACCTGAGACCTACGAGCAGTACTTC. This encodes CASSQVPETYEQYF.

The sample holds a few counts of this clone. The CDR3 DNA reads TGTGCCAGCAGCCCCGGACCGGAGAGAAGGGAGACCCAGTACTTC. It translates to CASSPGPERRETQYF. V and J are TRBV3-1 (or the pseudogene TRBV3-2) and TRBJ2-5; the D is unclear. V lost 4 bases and J lost 5, with 17 bases in between. Germline values: CDR1 LGHDT, CDR2 YNNKEL (reference sequence). The CDR3 sequence is 15 residues long.

The CDR3 DNA reads as TGTGCCAGCAGCTTAGTTCAGTCCGGTCCGGGGCTTCGGGCTTTCTTT. Translated, it gives CASSLVQSGPGLRAFF. The chain employs TRBV5-5 and TRBJ1-1; maybe TRBD1 (5 bases). Germline values: CDR1 SGHKS, CDR2 YYEKEE (reference sequence). V was cut by 2 bases and J by 11 bases, with 25 bases left in between. The CDR3 runs 16 residues.

This chain uses TRBV27 with TRBJ2-7; no definite D call. CDR3 length: 12 amino acids. Germline V CDR1 and CDR2: MNHEY, SMNVEV (reference sequence). Trimming removed 8 bases at V and 0 bases at J, with 8 bases between. DNA for the CDR3: TGTGCCAGCGGGCGACTCTCCTACGAGCAGTACTTC. Its translation is CASGRLSYEQYF.

This chain links TRBV10-3 with TRBJ2-7; D is uncertain. The CDR3 is 12 amino acids. Germline V gene data show CDR1 as ENHRY and CDR2 as SYGVKD. Deletions cut 5 bases from V and 5 bases from J, with 10 bases between. CDR3: CAISPVDHEQYF. CDR3 coding DNA: TGTGCCATCAGTCCTGTGGACCACGAGCAGTACTTC.

The rearrangement links TRBV6-1 to TRBJ2-7; TRBD1 is a possible D gene (6 bases). Germline V gene lookup returns CDR1 MNHNS and CDR2 SASEGT. CDR3 size: 13 residues. The V and J ends lost 2 bases and 4 bases respectively, with 9 bases between them. The CDR3 region is CASSELQGYEQYF. In DNA, the CDR3 is TGTGCCAGCAGTGAACTACAGGGTTACGAGCAGTACTTC.

The chain couples TRBV7-8 to TRBJ1-1; D is undetermined. Per the germline V gene, CDR1 is SGHVS and CDR2 is FQNEAQ. The CDR3 runs 11 residues. V lost 5 bases and J 7 bases, leaving 8 bases between the germline ends. The CDR3 sequence: CASSAEREAFF. The CDR3 region has the DNA TGTGCCAGCAGCGCTGAGCGTGAAGCTTTCTTT.

This sequence joins TRBV5-4 and TRBJ1-1; possibly TRBD1 for D (5 bases). CDR1 and CDR2 (germline): SGHNT, YYREEE (reference sequence). There are 17 residues in the CDR3. V dropped 3 bases and J dropped 0 bases, with 18 bases sitting between them. The CDR3 bases are TGTGCCAGCAGCTCCGGGACCCCTTCTATGGTGAACACTGAAGCTTTCTTT. Amino acid sequence: CASSSGTPSMVNTEAFF. The entire variable domain, with the rest obtained from reference TRBV5-4 and TRBJ1-1, is as follows: ETGVTQSPTHLIKTRGQQVTLRCSSQSGHNTVSWYQQALGQGPQFIFQYYREEENGRGNFPPRFSGLQFPNYSSELNVNALELDDSALYLCASSSGTPSMVNTEAFFGQGTRLTVV.

The chain carries TRBV2 and TRBJ1-5; D perhaps matches TRBD1 (6 bases). CDR3 length: 12 amino acids. Germline values: CDR1 SNHLY, CDR2 FYNNEI. Deletions cut 6 bases from V and 7 bases from J, with 10 bases between. Here the CDR3 DNA reads TGTGCCAGCAGCGTACAGGGACAGCCCCAGCATTTT. Its protein product is CASSVQGQPQHF.

This chain joins TRBV10-3 and TRBJ1-2; 11 bases match TRBD1. CDR1 is ENHRY and CDR2 is SYGVKD in the germline V gene. This CDR3 spans 14 amino acids. J gave up 7 bases and V 8 bases, and 9 bases lay outside the gene matches. The CDR3 spells CAILSGQGAFGYTF. As DNA, the CDR3 is TGTGCCATCTTATCTGGACAGGGGGCATTTGGCTACACCTTC.